The next 16 T cell receptor beta chains were all read from a single sample in a study of siplizumab effects on memory and regulatory T cells. Sequencing was performed with immunoSEQ multiplex PCR; in TCRdb, only in-frame clones are kept and a portion is missing. The table includes about 3,400 clones, approximately 53% detected once. Their antigen targets remain unknown. Coculturing of the mixed lymphocyte reaction cells was performed at 37°C for around 6 days. Input material: CFSE-low (dividing) CD4+ T cells sorted from an allogeneic mixed lymphocyte reaction. The source is a human donor in good health; the cells came from an allogeneic mixed lymphocyte reaction.

This rearrangement joins TRBV18 to TRBJ1-1, with no clear D. The CDR3 is made up of 13 amino acids. The germline V and J ends were trimmed by 5 bases and 9 bases, with 16 bases remaining between them. The germline CDR1 and CDR2 sequences are KGHSH and LQKENI. This CDR3 is CASSTVRDAQAFF. CDR3 sequence (DNA): TGTGCCAGCTCAACGGTCCGAGATGCTCAAGCTTTCTTT.

This clone rates as large. The V and J genes are TRBV5-1 and TRBJ2-1; a possible D gene is TRBD1 (5 bases). Trimming removed 3 bases from V and 0 bases from J, with 13 bases in between. Germline CDR1 reads SGHRS; CDR2 reads YFSETQ. The CDR3 is 16 residues long. This CDR3 reads CASSSSTESSYNEQFF. The CDR3 DNA follows: TGCGCCAGCAGCTCTTCGACAGAGAGCTCCTACAATGAGCAGTTCTTC.

This clone was picked up one time. The junction departs from the called germline gene at one end, perhaps through a read error. This chain connects TRBV7-2 to TRBJ2-7; 8 positions match TRBD2. Per the germline V gene, CDR1 is SGHTA and CDR2 is FQGNSA. The CDR3 is 14 amino acids. CDR3 nucleotide sequence: TGCGCCAGCAGCCTTCGGAGCGGGGGCTACGAGCAGTACTTC. Its translation: CASSLRSGGYEQYF.

The chain uses TRBV5-4 and TRBJ2-2; no firm D call. The CDR3 totals 15 residues. Trimming cost V 0 bases and J 5 bases, with 11 bases left between them. Germline values: CDR1 SGHNT, CDR2 YYREEE (reference sequence). CDR3 region: CASSLGQVWTGELFF. The CDR3 DNA reads as TGTGCCAGCAGCTTGGGTCAGGTTTGGACCGGGGAGCTGTTTTTT.

This chain connects TRBV7-2 to TRBJ1-4; possible D gene TRBD1, 5 bases. The CDR3 has 13 residues. From germline, CDR1 is SGHTA and CDR2 FQGNSA. V gave up 3 bases and J gave up 7 bases, with 9 bases separating them. The CDR3, as DNA: TGTGCCAGCAGCTTGATAAGGGGTGAAAAACTGTTTTTT. This gives the protein CASSLIRGEKLFF.

There are a few counts of this clone. The chain uses TRBV5-1 and TRBJ2-2, with a weak D call TRBD1 (6 bases). This CDR3 comprises 16 residues. CDR1 SGHRS and CDR2 YFSETQ come from the germline V gene. V lost 3 bases and J 3 bases, leaving 15 bases between the germline ends. CDR3 loop: CASSYRDTVYTGELFF. The CDR3 bases are TGCGCCAGCAGCTACCGGGACACAGTCTACACCGGGGAGCTGTTTTTT.

A single count supports this clone. This chain connects TRBV6-6 to TRBJ2-2; tentative D call: TRBD1 (6 bases). This CDR3 spans 13 amino acids. Germline-derived CDR1 and CDR2 are MNHNY and SVGAGI (reference sequence). Trimming took 10 bases from V and 2 from J, leaving 11 bases between them. The CDR3, as DNA: TGTGCCATTAACAGGGATAACACCGGGGAGCTGTTTTTT. It yields the protein CAINRDNTGELFF.

This clone was counted between two and nine times. The sample has other DNA sequences that encode this CDR3 too. J is TRBJ2-3 and V is TRBV18; D gene uncertain. This CDR3 region has 11 residues. Germline assignment: CDR1 KGHSH and CDR2 LQKENI. V was shortened by 3 bases and J by 2 bases, with 0 bases between the two germline ends. CDR3 in DNA: TGTGCCAGCTCACCCACAGATACGCAGTATTTT. Translating gives CASSPTDTQYF.

This sequence joins TRBV11-2 and TRBJ1-2; TRBD1 is a possible D gene (6 bases). The V end was cut by 6 bases, the J end by 4 bases, with 12 bases between. The germline V gene has CDR1 SGHAT and CDR2 FQNNGV. The CDR3 length is 13 residues. The CDR3 DNA reads TGTGCCAGCAGTTATGACAGGTCCTATGGCTACACCTTC. Protein product: CASSYDRSYGYTF.

This clone was counted once. The gene calls are TRBV5-1 and TRBJ2-1; a possible D gene is TRBD1 (5 bases). Germline CDR1 reads SGHRS; CDR2 reads YFSETQ. This CDR3 is 13 amino acids long. Between the trimmed V and J ends, which lost 7 bases and 2 bases, there was a span of 10 bases. The CDR3 nucleotides are TGCGCCAGCCACGACAGTCCCTACAATGAGCAGTTCTTC. Its translation: CASHDSPYNEQFF. The variable domain in full, with the rest retrieved from reference TRBV5-1 and TRBJ2-1, is KAGVTQTPRYLIKTRGQQVTLSCSPISGHRSVSWYQQTPGQGLQFLFEYFSETQRNKGNFPGRFSGRQFSNSRSEMNVSTLELGDSALYLCASHDSPYNEQFFGPGTRLTVL.

V is TRBV29-1 and J is TRBJ1-2; TRBD1 agrees at 8 bases. In germline, CDR1 is SQVTM, CDR2 ANQGSEA. The CDR3 contains 16 residues. With V trimmed by 4 bases and J by 2 bases, 12 bases remained unmatched. CDR3 region: CSVARSLGTGNYGYTF. CDR3 bases: TGCAGCGTTGCCCGTTCGCTGGGGACAGGAAACTATGGCTACACCTTC.

The chain combines TRBV11-2 with TRBJ2-1; possibly TRBD2 for D (5 bases). Germline lookup yields CDR1 SGHAT and CDR2 FQNNGV. The CDR3 is 13 amino acids. The germline V and J ends were trimmed by 5 bases and 10 bases, with 15 bases remaining between them. CDR3 region: CASSPPARGEQFF. The CDR3 nucleotides are TGTGCCAGCAGCCCGCCCGCTCGCGGGGAGCAGTTCTTC.

The chain employs TRBV6-6 and TRBJ1-4; the match to TRBD1 covers 9 bases. The CDR3 totals 14 residues. J lost 5 bases, V lost 5 bases, and 3 bases had no gene match. Germline V gives CDR1 MNHNY, CDR2 SVGAGI (reference sequence). The CDR3 region has the DNA TGTGCCAGCAGTAGGACAGGGGTAAATGAAAAACTGTTTTTT. Translating it yields CASSRTGVNEKLFF.

The sample holds one count of this clone. V usage is TRBV5-6 and J usage is TRBJ2-7; a weak D match, TRBD1 (5 bases). CDR1 and CDR2 from the germline V gene are SGHDT and YYEEEE. This CDR3 region has 15 residues. The V and J ends lost 2 bases and 1 base respectively, with 13 bases between them. This CDR3 is CASSLFWGLSYEQYF. The CDR3 DNA is TGTGCCAGCAGCTTATTTTGGGGCTTATCCTACGAGCAGTACTTC.

This rearrangement joins TRBV6-6 to TRBJ2-2; 7 positions match TRBD2. Germline-derived CDR1 and CDR2 are MNHNY and SVGAGI (reference sequence). V lost 10 bases, J lost 3 bases, and 2 bases stayed unmatched. The CDR3 length is 12 residues. CDR3 in amino acids: CATGGDTGELFF. The CDR3 DNA sequence: TGTGCCACGGGGGGAGACACCGGGGAGCTGTTTTTT.

The V call is TRBV19, the J call TRBJ2-2, with a weak D call TRBD2 (5 bases). The CDR3 has 12 amino acids. Germline V CDR1 and CDR2: LNHDA, SQIVND (reference sequence). V dropped 9 bases and J dropped 6 bases, with 11 bases sitting between them. In DNA form, the CDR3 reads TGTGCCAGGGAGGATGGTCCCGGGGAGCTGTTTTTT. Its translation is CAREDGPGELFF.